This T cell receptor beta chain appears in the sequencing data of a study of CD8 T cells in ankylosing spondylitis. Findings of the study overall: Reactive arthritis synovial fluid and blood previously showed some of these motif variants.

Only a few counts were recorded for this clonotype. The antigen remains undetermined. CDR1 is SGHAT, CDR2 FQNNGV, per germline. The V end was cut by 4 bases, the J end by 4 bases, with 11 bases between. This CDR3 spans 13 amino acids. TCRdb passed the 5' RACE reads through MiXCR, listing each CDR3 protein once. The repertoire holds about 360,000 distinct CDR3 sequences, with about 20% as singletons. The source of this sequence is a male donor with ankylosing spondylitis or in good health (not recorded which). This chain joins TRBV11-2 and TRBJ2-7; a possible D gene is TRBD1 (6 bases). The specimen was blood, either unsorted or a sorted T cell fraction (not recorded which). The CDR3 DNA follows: TGTGCCAGCAGCTCCCAGGACAGTTACGAGCAGTACTTC. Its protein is CASSSQDSYEQYF.